The rows below give T cell receptor beta chains drawn from one sample of a study of T cells in Graves' hyperthyroidism and ophthalmopathy. MiXCR, run by TCRdb on the multiplex PCR reads, gives a single entry per CDR3 protein. The sample carries nearly 750,000 distinct CDR3 sequences, about a third recorded once. Sample: blood. The receptors were gathered from a woman in her thirties or forties with Graves' hyperthyroidism. The CDR3 runs from the conserved cysteine through the conserved F or W. The D gene is left open where the match is weak. Not every row has a clone size; where given, it reads once, few, many or a size class.

V: TRBV10-1; D: -; J: TRBJ1-2; length: 12; size: many; DNA: TGCGCCAGCAGTGGGACGGCCTATGGCTACACCTTC; CDR3: CASSGTAYGYTF
V: TRBV11-2; D: TRBD1; J: TRBJ2-3; length: 16; size: -; DNA: TGTGCCAGCAGCTTAGGGGGACAGCCTAGCACAGATACGCAGTATTTT; CDR3: CASSLGGQPSTDTQYF
V: TRBV25-1; D: -; J: TRBJ2-7; length: 13; size: -; DNA: TGTGCCAGTTCTAAGACAGGCTCCTACGAGCAGTACTTC; CDR3: CASSKTGSYEQYF
V: TRBV7-8; D: -; J: TRBJ1-5; length: 15; size: many; DNA: TGTGCCAGCAGCTTAGGGAGAGGGGAAAATCAGCCCCAGCATTTT; CDR3: CASSLGRGENQPQHF
V: TRBV7-8; D: -; J: TRBJ2-7; length: 14; size: -; DNA: TGTGCCAGCAGCTTAGCCTACCTGGGCTTCGAGCAGTACTTC; CDR3: CASSLAYLGFEQYF
V: TRBV19; D: -; J: TRBJ1-5; length: 13; size: many; DNA: TGTGCCAGTAGTGGCAGGGGTTATCAGCCCCAGCATTTT; CDR3: CASSGRGYQPQHF
V: TRBV6-2/TRBV6-3; D: -; J: TRBJ2-7; length: 12; size: few; DNA: TGTGCCAGCAGTTACACAAGGGACGAGCAGTACTTC; CDR3: CASSYTRDEQYF
V: TRBV12-3/TRBV12-4; D: TRBD2; J: TRBJ2-7; length: 14; size: -; DNA: TGTGCCAGCAGTTTCCAGCGGGACTCCTACGAGCAGTACTTC; CDR3: CASSFQRDSYEQYF
V: TRBV19; D: TRBD2; J: TRBJ2-7; length: 16; size: few; DNA: TGTGCCAGTAGCATCTCTTATAGCGGGGGAAGGGACGAGCAGTACTTC; CDR3: CASSISYSGGRDEQYF
V: TRBV14; D: -; J: TRBJ2-7; length: 18; size: many; DNA: TGTGCCAGCAGCCAAGGAAATGACAGGGGACTATACTCCTACGAGCAGTACTTC; CDR3: CASSQGNDRGLYSYEQYF
V: TRBV2; D: TRBD1; J: TRBJ2-5; length: 13; size: once; DNA: TGTGCCAGCATCCTGGGGACAGGAAGGGCCCAGTACTTC; CDR3: CASILGTGRAQYF
V: TRBV7-9; D: -; J: TRBJ2-3; length: 16; size: -; DNA: TGTGCCAGCAGCCGTACAGGGGAGGGCGCCACAGATACGCAGTATTTT; CDR3: CASSRTGEGATDTQYF
V: TRBV7-2; D: -; J: TRBJ2-5; length: 14; size: many; DNA: TGTGCCAGCAGCTATATGCGGGCCGAGGAGACCCAGTACTTC; CDR3: CASSYMRAEETQYF
V: TRBV19; D: TRBD2; J: TRBJ2-7; length: 18; size: -; DNA: TGCGCCAGCAGCCTAAGAGCCGGGACTAGCGGGAGTAGCTACGAGCAGTACTTC; CDR3: CASSLRAGTSGSSYEQYF
V: TRBV10-3; D: -; J: TRBJ2-7; length: 11; size: many; DNA: TGTGCCATCAGCGGCTTAAACGAGCAGTACTTC; CDR3: CAISGLNEQYF
V: TRBV14; D: -; J: TRBJ2-6; length: 17; size: -; DNA: TGTGCCAGCAGCCAAAGATACGCGGGGGCCGGGGCCAACGTCCTGACTTTC; CDR3: CASSQRYAGAGANVLTF
V: TRBV10-1; D: TRBD2; J: TRBJ2-2; length: 19; size: -; DNA: TGCGCCAGCAGCCAAGACATTCGTTTTTGGCGGGGGGAGGTCGGGGAGCTGTTTTTT; CDR3: CASSQDIRFWRGEVGELFF
V: TRBV7-9; D: -; J: TRBJ2-5; length: 15; size: few; DNA: TGTGCCAGCAGCGCACTCGGGCAATCTTGGGAGACCCAGTACTTC; CDR3: CASSALGQSWETQYF
V: TRBV12-5; D: -; J: TRBJ1-1; length: 16; size: -; DNA: TGTGCTAGTGGTTTGGTACGTGGCGGCCCCAACACTGAAGCTTTCTTT; CDR3: CASGLVRGGPNTEAFF
V: TRBV20-1; D: -; J: TRBJ2-3; length: 14; size: -; DNA: TGCAGTGCTACCCCTCGGGACCGCACAGATACGCAGTATTTT; CDR3: CSATPRDRTDTQYF
V: TRBV5-8; D: -; J: TRBJ1-5; length: 15; size: few; DNA: TGTGCCAGCAGCCCCGACAGAATTCGAAATCAGCCCCAGCATTTT; CDR3: CASSPDRIRNQPQHF
V: TRBV19; D: TRBD1; J: TRBJ1-1; length: 12; size: many; DNA: TGTGCCAGTCGACAGGGGTACAATGAAGCTTTCTTT; CDR3: CASRQGYNEAFF
V: TRBV10-1; D: -; J: TRBJ2-3; length: 14; size: once; DNA: TGCGCCAGCAGTGAGTTTGGGAACACAGATACGCAGTATTTT; CDR3: CASSEFGNTDTQYF
V: TRBV7-2; D: -; J: TRBJ2-5; length: 14; size: many; DNA: TGTGCCAGCAGCTCCCCCGATTTTGTGGAGACCCAGTACTTC; CDR3: CASSSPDFVETQYF
V: TRBV7-2; D: -; J: TRBJ2-7; length: 15; size: -; DNA: TGTGCCAGCAGCCCCCATGATAGCAGATCCTACGAGCAGTACTTC; CDR3: CASSPHDSRSYEQYF
V: TRBV2; D: -; J: TRBJ2-7; length: 16; size: many; DNA: TGTGCCAGCCAAGCCTCGAGGGTCCTCACCTCCTACGAGCAGTACTTC; CDR3: CASQASRVLTSYEQYF
V: TRBV3-1; D: -; J: TRBJ1-1; length: 14; size: few; DNA: TGTGCCAGCAGCCCCTACCAGCCGAACACTGAAGCTTTCTTT; CDR3: CASSPYQPNTEAFF
V: TRBV6-2/TRBV6-3; D: -; J: TRBJ2-7; length: 14; size: few; DNA: TGTGCCAGCGCCACGCCCTCGGAAACCTACGAGCAGTACTTC; CDR3: CASATPSETYEQYF
V: TRBV20-1; D: -; J: TRBJ2-7; length: 12; size: many; DNA: TGCAGTGCGAGACATGGGACCTACGAGCAGTACTTC; CDR3: CSARHGTYEQYF
V: TRBV7-8; D: -; J: TRBJ1-5; length: 15; size: many; DNA: TGTGCCAGCAGCTTCGACGGAGGGATCGTCCAGCCCCAGCATTTT; CDR3: CASSFDGGIVQPQHF
V: TRBV19; D: -; J: TRBJ1-1; length: 13; size: few; DNA: TGTGCCAGTAGTTCCAACAGGAACACTGAAGCTTTCTTT; CDR3: CASSSNRNTEAFF
V: TRBV19; D: TRBD1; J: TRBJ1-5; length: 13; size: many; DNA: TGTGCCAGTAGCGGGACAGCCCATCAGCCCCAGCATTTT; CDR3: CASSGTAHQPQHF
V: TRBV6-5; D: -; J: TRBJ1-2; length: 13; size: few; DNA: TGTGCCAGCAGTCGTTCTCAGGGCTATGGCTACACCTTC; CDR3: CASSRSQGYGYTF
V: TRBV6-6; D: -; J: TRBJ1-6; length: 12; size: many; DNA: TGTGCCAGCGGGAACCTCGGTTCACCCCTCCACTTT; CDR3: CASGNLGSPLHF
V: TRBV5-1; D: -; J: TRBJ2-7; length: 12; size: many; DNA: TGCGCCAGCAGCTGGGCAGGGGTCGAGCAGTACTTC; CDR3: CASSWAGVEQYF
V: TRBV10-1; D: TRBD2; J: TRBJ2-7; length: 15; size: -; DNA: TGCGCCAGCAGGAAGATAGCGGGGTTGTCCTACGAGCAGTACTTC; CDR3: CASRKIAGLSYEQYF
V: TRBV10-3; D: -; J: TRBJ2-6; length: 13; size: -; DNA: TGTGCCATCAGTGAGTCCAGGCTAGGCACTGAAGCTTTC; CDR3: CAISESRLGTEAF
V: TRBV29-1; D: -; J: TRBJ2-7; length: 13; size: -; DNA: TGCAGCGTTGAACAGGGACAACCCTACGAGCAGTACTTC; CDR3: CSVEQGQPYEQYF
V: TRBV4-3; D: TRBD1; J: TRBJ1-4; length: 15; size: -; DNA: TGCGCCAGCAGCCAAGAGCACAGGGGGTTCGAAAAACTGTTTTTT; CDR3: CASSQEHRGFEKLFF
V: TRBV6-5; D: -; J: TRBJ1-6; length: 16; size: -; DNA: TGTGCCAGCAGTTATGCCTGGGACACGAGAAATTCACCCCTCCACTTT; CDR3: CASSYAWDTRNSPLHF
V: TRBV29-1; D: -; J: TRBJ1-1; length: 14; size: -; DNA: TGCAGCGCCCTCAGCAGGGCCAGGGCCACTGAAGCTTTCTTT; CDR3: CSALSRARATEAFF
V: TRBV14; D: -; J: TRBJ1-3; length: 14; size: -; DNA: TGTGCCAGCAGCCGTGACAGATCTGGAAACACCATATATTTT; CDR3: CASSRDRSGNTIYF
V: TRBV29-1; D: -; J: TRBJ2-5; length: 12; size: -; DNA: TGCAGCGTTGCCGGGGGCACGGAGACCCAGTACTTC; CDR3: CSVAGGTETQYF
V: TRBV12-3/TRBV12-4; D: -; J: TRBJ1-1; length: 15; size: -; DNA: TGTGCCAGCAGCGCCTTAGCCTTGGGGAGCACTGAAGCTTTCTTT; CDR3: CASSALALGSTEAFF
V: TRBV20-1; D: -; J: TRBJ2-7; length: 13; size: many; DNA: TGCAGTGCTGCGCCGGAGACCCCTTACGAGCAGTACTTC; CDR3: CSAAPETPYEQYF
V: TRBV18; D: -; J: TRBJ2-7; length: 13; size: many; DNA: TGTGCCAGCTCACCACCGGCAGCCTACGAGCAGTACTTC; CDR3: CASSPPAAYEQYF
V: TRBV10-3; D: -; J: TRBJ1-2; length: 15; size: many; DNA: TGTGCCATCAGTGAAGGAGGCCAGGGGATCTATGGCTACACCTTC; CDR3: CAISEGGQGIYGYTF
V: TRBV6-5; D: -; J: TRBJ1-4; length: 16; size: -; DNA: TGTGCCTCGAGAAAGACACAAGTTGCAACTAATGAAAAACTGTTTTTT; CDR3: CASRKTQVATNEKLFF
V: TRBV5-1; D: -; J: TRBJ1-4; length: 13; size: -; DNA: TGCGCCAGCAGCCTGGGACTCGCGGAAAAACTGTTTTTT; CDR3: CASSLGLAEKLFF
V: TRBV7-9; D: -; J: TRBJ1-4; length: 16; size: -; DNA: TGTGCCAGCAGCCCTCCCGACAGAAGCTCATATGAAAAACTGTTTTTT; CDR3: CASSPPDRSSYEKLFF
V: TRBV19; D: -; J: TRBJ1-1; length: 12; size: few; DNA: TGTGCCAGTAGTACCCCCCTTCCTGAAGCTTTCTTT; CDR3: CASSTPLPEAFF
V: TRBV6-1; D: -; J: TRBJ1-2; length: 12; size: -; DNA: TGTGCCAGCAGTATGGACAGTAGGGGCTACACCTTC; CDR3: CASSMDSRGYTF
V: TRBV7-4; D: -; J: TRBJ2-5; length: 11; size: many; DNA: TGTGCCAGCAATAACGGCGAGACCCAGTACTTC; CDR3: CASNNGETQYF